Listed below are T cell receptor beta chains from one sample, sequenced in a study of blood T cell repertoires in COVID-19. Measured with immunoSEQ multiplex PCR; TCRdb has only the in-frame clones, and not every one. This table has 300,000 to 400,000 clones, roughly 90% appearing once. The sample was PBMCs or T cells enriched from blood (not recorded which). All receptors derive from a woman aged 30 to 39 with acute COVID-19. Both conserved end residues are part of each CDR3. The order of the fields is V gene, D gene, J gene, clone size, CDR3 length, CDR3 protein, CDR3 DNA. A D gene is named only where the DNA matches it firmly. Clone size is stated in some rows and not others, as once, few, many or a class when expanded.

v_gene: TRBV11-1
d_gene: TRBD1
j_gene: TRBJ1-1
abundance: few
len: 12
CDR3aa: CASSTTGYEAFF
CDR3nt: TGTGCCAGCAGCACGACAGGGTATGAAGCTTTCTTT

v_gene: TRBV18
d_gene: -
j_gene: TRBJ2-3
abundance: -
len: 17
CDR3aa: CASSPLLGGAVGDTQYF
CDR3nt: TGTGCCAGCTCACCTCTCTTGGGCGGGGCCGTTGGGGATACGCAGTATTTT

v_gene: TRBV9
d_gene: TRBD2
j_gene: TRBJ2-1
abundance: -
len: 16
CDR3aa: CASSVEEAGGYSEQFF
CDR3nt: TGTGCCAGCAGCGTAGAAGAGGCGGGGGGGTATAGTGAGCAGTTCTTC

v_gene: TRBV2
d_gene: -
j_gene: TRBJ2-3
abundance: -
len: 13
CDR3aa: CASSEEGQNTQYF
CDR3nt: TGTGCCAGCAGTGAGGAGGGACAGAATACGCAGTATTTT

v_gene: TRBV13
d_gene: TRBD1
j_gene: TRBJ2-1
abundance: -
len: 16
CDR3aa: CASSQEGDREYNEQFF
CDR3nt: TGTGCCAGCAGCCAAGAAGGGGACAGGGAATACAATGAGCAGTTCTTC

v_gene: TRBV7-8
d_gene: -
j_gene: TRBJ1-3
abundance: -
len: 15
CDR3aa: CASTPSDAWGNTIYF
CDR3nt: TGTGCCAGCACCCCAAGCGACGCGTGGGGAAACACCATATATTTT

v_gene: TRBV5-1
d_gene: -
j_gene: TRBJ1-2
abundance: -
len: 14
CDR3aa: CASSLVTPWDGYTF
CDR3nt: TGCGCCAGCAGCTTGGTGACACCGTGGGATGGCTACACCTTC

v_gene: TRBV5-1
d_gene: -
j_gene: TRBJ2-2
abundance: -
len: 14
CDR3aa: CASSLRTGGGELFF
CDR3nt: TGCGCCAGCAGCCTACGGACAGGAGGGGGGGAGCTGTTTTTT

v_gene: TRBV14
d_gene: -
j_gene: TRBJ2-3
abundance: -
len: 11
CDR3aa: CASTAGSTQYF
CDR3nt: TGTGCCAGCACCGCGGGAAGTACGCAGTATTTT

v_gene: TRBV3-1/TRBV3-2
d_gene: -
j_gene: TRBJ2-7
abundance: -
len: 14
CDR3aa: CASSHWRGYYEQYF
CDR3nt: TGTGCCAGCAGCCATTGGAGGGGTTACTACGAGCAGTACTTC

v_gene: TRBV7-9
d_gene: TRBD1
j_gene: TRBJ2-2
abundance: -
len: 18
CDR3aa: CASSFGTGGMGGTGELFF
CDR3nt: TGTGCCAGCAGCTTCGGGACAGGGGGAATGGGAGGCACCGGGGAGCTGTTTTTT

v_gene: TRBV24-1
d_gene: TRBD1
j_gene: TRBJ2-7
abundance: -
len: 13
CDR3aa: CATSDWTGYEQYF
CDR3nt: TGTGCCACCAGTGATTGGACAGGCTACGAGCAGTACTTC

v_gene: TRBV30
d_gene: -
j_gene: TRBJ1-1
abundance: -
len: 14
CDR3aa: CAWRAEGRNTEAFF
CDR3nt: TGTGCCTGGAGGGCGGAGGGTAGGAACACTGAAGCTTTCTTT

v_gene: TRBV7-9
d_gene: -
j_gene: TRBJ2-1
abundance: -
len: 13
CDR3aa: CASSFAGYNEQFF
CDR3nt: TGTGCCAGCAGCTTTGCCGGGTACAATGAGCAGTTCTTC

v_gene: TRBV27
d_gene: TRBD1
j_gene: TRBJ1-5
abundance: -
len: 15
CDR3aa: CASSPPDRVSQPQHF
CDR3nt: TGTGCCAGCAGTCCACCCGACAGGGTCAGTCAGCCCCAGCATTTT

v_gene: TRBV19
d_gene: -
j_gene: TRBJ2-3
abundance: -
len: 14
CDR3aa: CASSIETGPWTQYF
CDR3nt: TGTGCCAGTAGTATCGAGACAGGTCCATGGACGCAGTATTTT

v_gene: TRBV18
d_gene: TRBD1
j_gene: TRBJ2-6
abundance: -
len: 19
CDR3aa: CASSPNRQGQLSGANVLTF
CDR3nt: TGTGCCAGCTCACCTAACCGACAGGGGCAGCTTTCTGGGGCCAACGTCCTGACTTTC

v_gene: TRBV7-9
d_gene: TRBD1
j_gene: TRBJ2-3
abundance: -
len: 14
CDR3aa: CASSQTTGTDTQYF
CDR3nt: TGTGCCAGCAGCCAGACGACAGGGACAGATACGCAGTATTTT

v_gene: TRBV18
d_gene: -
j_gene: TRBJ1-3
abundance: -
len: 15
CDR3aa: CASSPDQASGNTIYF
CDR3nt: TGTGCCAGCTCACCAGATCAGGCCTCTGGAAACACCATATATTTT

v_gene: TRBV18
d_gene: TRBD1
j_gene: TRBJ2-7
abundance: -
len: 15
CDR3aa: CASSPGQGWSYEQYF
CDR3nt: TGTGCCAGCTCACCTGGACAGGGGTGGTCCTACGAGCAGTACTTC

v_gene: TRBV4-1
d_gene: -
j_gene: TRBJ2-3
abundance: once
len: 17
CDR3aa: CASSYSDRGGYTDTQYF
CDR3nt: TGCGCCAGCAGCTACTCCGATAGGGGGGGATACACAGATACGCAGTATTTT

v_gene: TRBV29-1
d_gene: TRBD1
j_gene: TRBJ1-4
abundance: few
len: 13
CDR3aa: CSVTGGAGEKLFF
CDR3nt: TGCAGCGTAACAGGGGGCGCAGGGGAAAAACTGTTTTTT

v_gene: TRBV5-4
d_gene: -
j_gene: TRBJ1-6
abundance: few
len: 14
CDR3aa: CASSVDRNNSPLHF
CDR3nt: TGTGCCAGCAGCGTAGACAGAAATAATTCACCCCTCCACTTT

v_gene: TRBV11-2
d_gene: -
j_gene: TRBJ1-6
abundance: -
len: 12
CDR3aa: CASSLTGQPLHF
CDR3nt: TGTGCCAGCAGCTTAACAGGTCAACCCCTCCACTTT

v_gene: TRBV4-1
d_gene: -
j_gene: TRBJ2-7
abundance: -
len: 13
CDR3aa: CASSWARTYEQYF
CDR3nt: TGCGCCAGCAGCTGGGCGCGCACCTACGAGCAGTACTTC

v_gene: TRBV29-1
d_gene: TRBD2
j_gene: TRBJ2-7
abundance: -
len: 17
CDR3aa: CSVEVSSGGAPSYEQYF
CDR3nt: TGCAGCGTTGAAGTATCTAGCGGGGGGGCCCCCTCCTACGAGCAGTACTTC

v_gene: TRBV5-1
d_gene: TRBD2
j_gene: TRBJ2-3
abundance: -
len: 17
CDR3aa: CASSLFASGSSTDTQYF
CDR3nt: TGCGCCAGCAGCTTGTTCGCTAGCGGGTCTAGCACAGATACGCAGTATTTT

v_gene: TRBV15
d_gene: -
j_gene: TRBJ2-3
abundance: -
len: 14
CDR3aa: CATRLRGLADTQYF
CDR3nt: TGTGCCACCAGATTACGCGGTCTCGCAGATACGCAGTATTTT

v_gene: TRBV5-4
d_gene: TRBD2
j_gene: TRBJ2-1
abundance: few
len: 15
CDR3aa: CASTHSGGALNEQFF
CDR3nt: TGTGCCAGCACCCATAGCGGGGGGGCCCTGAATGAGCAGTTCTTC

v_gene: TRBV6-5
d_gene: -
j_gene: TRBJ1-3
abundance: -
len: 15
CDR3aa: CASSSRGSSGNTIYF
CDR3nt: TGTGCCAGCAGTTCGAGAGGAAGCTCTGGAAACACCATATATTTT

v_gene: TRBV27
d_gene: -
j_gene: TRBJ1-6
abundance: -
len: 16
CDR3aa: CASSFSRGTYNSPLHF
CDR3nt: TGTGCCAGCAGTTTTAGTCGGGGTACCTATAATTCACCCCTCCACTTT

v_gene: TRBV2
d_gene: TRBD1
j_gene: TRBJ2-7
abundance: -
len: 17
CDR3aa: CASSRDRGPTSSYEQYF
CDR3nt: TGTGCCAGCAGTAGAGACAGGGGGCCAACGAGCTCCTACGAGCAGTACTTC